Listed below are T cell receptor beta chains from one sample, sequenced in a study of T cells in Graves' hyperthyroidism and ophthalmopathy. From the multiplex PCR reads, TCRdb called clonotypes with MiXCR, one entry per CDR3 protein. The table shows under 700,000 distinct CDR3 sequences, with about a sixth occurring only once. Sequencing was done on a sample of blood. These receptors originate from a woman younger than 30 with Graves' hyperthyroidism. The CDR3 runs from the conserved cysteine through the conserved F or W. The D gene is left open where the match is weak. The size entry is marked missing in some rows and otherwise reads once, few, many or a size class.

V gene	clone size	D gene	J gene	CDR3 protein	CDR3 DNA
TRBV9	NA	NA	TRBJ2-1	CALIWRVGYTNEQFF	TGTGCCCTAATATGGCGGGTGGGATATACCAATGAGCAGTTCTTC
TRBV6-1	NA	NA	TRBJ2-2	CASSDSSRVTGELFF	TGTGCCAGCAGTGATTCCAGCAGGGTCACCGGGGAGCTGTTTTTT
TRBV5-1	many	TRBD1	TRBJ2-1	CASSFRDRGYNEQFF	TGCGCCAGCAGCTTCCGGGACAGGGGCTACAATGAGCAGTTCTTC
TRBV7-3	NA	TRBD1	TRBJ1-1	CASSLTGQTGVTEAFF	TGTGCCAGCAGCTTAACGGGGCAGACAGGGGTCACTGAAGCTTTCTTT
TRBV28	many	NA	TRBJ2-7	CASSPAPPRSYEQYF	TGTGCCAGCAGTCCAGCCCCGCCTAGATCCTACGAGCAGTACTTC
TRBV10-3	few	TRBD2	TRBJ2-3	CAISEGTSDTDTQYF	TGTGCCATCAGTGAGGGGACTAGCGACACAGATACGCAGTATTTT
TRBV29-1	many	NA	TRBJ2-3	CSVVSRGTDTQYF	TGCAGCGTTGTGAGTAGGGGAACAGATACGCAGTATTTT
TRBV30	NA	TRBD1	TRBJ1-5	CAWSVQGHRQNQPQHF	TGTGCCTGGAGTGTACAGGGGCACCGGCAAAATCAGCCCCAGCATTTT
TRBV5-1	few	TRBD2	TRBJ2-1	CASSFSGRAYNEQFF	TGCGCCAGCAGCTTCAGCGGGAGGGCCTACAATGAGCAGTTCTTC
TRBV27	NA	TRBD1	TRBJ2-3	CASSRDSPDTQYF	TGTGCCAGCAGTAGGGACAGCCCAGATACGCAGTATTTT
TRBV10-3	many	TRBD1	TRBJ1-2	CAIKTTGEANYGYTF	TGTGCCATCAAGACTACAGGGGAGGCCAACTATGGCTACACCTTC
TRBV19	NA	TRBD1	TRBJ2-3	CASSYTGEGADTQYF	TGTGCCAGTAGTTATACAGGGGAAGGGGCAGATACGCAGTATTTT
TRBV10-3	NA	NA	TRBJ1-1	CAISEEATFLMNTEAFF	TGTGCCATCAGTGAAGAGGCCACATTTCTTATGAACACTGAAGCTTTCTTT
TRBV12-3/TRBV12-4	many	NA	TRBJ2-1	CASSTFRGEQFF	TGTGCCAGCAGTACCTTCAGGGGTGAGCAGTTCTTC
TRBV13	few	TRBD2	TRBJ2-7	CASSARSLRTSGRFPSSYEQYF	TGTGCCAGCAGCGCCCGCTCCCTCAGGACTAGCGGGAGGTTCCCCTCCTCCTACGAGCAGTACTTC
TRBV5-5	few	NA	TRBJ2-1	CASSLGLLAAQDEQFF	TGTGCCAGCAGCTTGGGTTTACTAGCCGCGCAGGATGAGCAGTTCTTC
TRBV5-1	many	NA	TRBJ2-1	CASSQINRVYNEQFF	TGCGCCAGCAGCCAGATAAACAGGGTATACAATGAGCAGTTCTTC
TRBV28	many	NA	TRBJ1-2	CASRTAPVYGYTF	TGTGCCAGCAGAACAGCTCCGGTCTATGGCTACACCTTC
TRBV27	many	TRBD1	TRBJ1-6	CASSLYDRGGSPLHF	TGTGCCAGCAGTTTATACGACAGGGGAGGATCACCCCTCCACTTT
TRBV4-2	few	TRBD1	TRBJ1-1	CASSHLGGQGTMNTEAFF	TGTGCCAGCAGCCACCTCGGGGGACAGGGGACCATGAACACTGAAGCTTTCTTT
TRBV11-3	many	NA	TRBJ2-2	CASSAFGRQNTGELFF	TGTGCCAGCAGCGCGTTTGGGAGACAAAACACCGGGGAGCTGTTTTTT
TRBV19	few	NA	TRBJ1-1	CASKYKGSNTEAFF	TGTGCCAGTAAGTATAAGGGCAGTAACACTGAAGCTTTCTTT
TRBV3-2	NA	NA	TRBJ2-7	CASSLGTRGGYEQYF	TGTGCCAGCAGTCTTGGGACTAGGGGAGGCTACGAGCAGTACTTC
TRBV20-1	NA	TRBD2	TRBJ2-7	CSAISGTSGAYEQYF	TGCAGTGCTATATCCGGGACTAGCGGGGCCTACGAGCAGTACTTC
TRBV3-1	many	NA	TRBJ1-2	CASSQVGEGSGYTF	TGTGCCAGCAGCCAAGTCGGGGAAGGATCGGGCTACACCTTC